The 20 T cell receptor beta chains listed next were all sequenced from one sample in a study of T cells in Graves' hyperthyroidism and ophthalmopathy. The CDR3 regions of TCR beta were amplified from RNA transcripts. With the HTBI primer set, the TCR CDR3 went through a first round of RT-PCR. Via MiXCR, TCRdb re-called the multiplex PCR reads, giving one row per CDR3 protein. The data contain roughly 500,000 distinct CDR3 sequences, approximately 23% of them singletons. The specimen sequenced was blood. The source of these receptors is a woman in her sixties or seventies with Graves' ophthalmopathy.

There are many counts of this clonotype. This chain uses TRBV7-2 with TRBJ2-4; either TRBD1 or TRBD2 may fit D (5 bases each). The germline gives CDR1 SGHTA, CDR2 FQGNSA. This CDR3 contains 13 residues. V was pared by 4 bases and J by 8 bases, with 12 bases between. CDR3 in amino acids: CASSSSGTHIQYF. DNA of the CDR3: TGTGCCAGCAGCTCCTCCGGGACGCACATTCAGTACTTC.

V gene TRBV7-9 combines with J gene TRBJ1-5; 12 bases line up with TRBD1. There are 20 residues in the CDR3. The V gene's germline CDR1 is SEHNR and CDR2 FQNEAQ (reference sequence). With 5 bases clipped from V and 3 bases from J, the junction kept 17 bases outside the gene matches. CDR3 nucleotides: TGTGCCAGCAGCCGCGTAGAATTCCGGGACAGGGGGCGGAACAATCAGCCCCAGCATTTT. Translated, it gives CASSRVEFRDRGRNNQPQHF.

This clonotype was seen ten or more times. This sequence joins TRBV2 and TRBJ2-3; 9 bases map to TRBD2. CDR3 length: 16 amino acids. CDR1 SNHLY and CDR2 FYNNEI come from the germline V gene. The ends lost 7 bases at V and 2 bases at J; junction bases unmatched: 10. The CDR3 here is CASTEVSGRNTDTQYF. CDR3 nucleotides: TGTGCCAGCACCGAAGTCAGCGGGAGGAACACAGATACGCAGTATTTT. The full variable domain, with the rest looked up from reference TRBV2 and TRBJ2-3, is EPEVTQTPSHQVTQMGQEVILRCVPISNHLYFYWYRQILGQKVEFLVSFYNNEISEKSEIFDDQFSVERPDGSNFTLKIRSTKLEDSAMYFCASTEVSGRNTDTQYFGPGTRLTVL.

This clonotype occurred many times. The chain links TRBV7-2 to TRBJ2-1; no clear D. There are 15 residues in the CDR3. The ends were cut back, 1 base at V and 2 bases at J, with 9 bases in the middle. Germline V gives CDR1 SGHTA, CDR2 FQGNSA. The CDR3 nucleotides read TGTGCCAGCAGCTTAGATGGCGGAACCTACAATGAGCAGTTCTTC. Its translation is CASSLDGGTYNEQFF.

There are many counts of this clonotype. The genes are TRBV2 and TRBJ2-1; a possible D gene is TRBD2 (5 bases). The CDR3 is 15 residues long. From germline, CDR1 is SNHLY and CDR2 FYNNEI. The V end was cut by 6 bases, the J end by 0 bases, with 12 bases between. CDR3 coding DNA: TGTGCCAGCAGACAGCAGAGCGGCTCCTACAATGAGCAGTTCTTC. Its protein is CASRQQSGSYNEQFF.

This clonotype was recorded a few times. CDR3 loop: CASVWAENYEQYF. The CDR3 DNA follows: TGTGCCAGCGTGTGGGCAGAGAACTACGAGCAGTACTTC. The chain carries TRBV2 and TRBJ2-7; no clear D gene. Germline V gives CDR1 SNHLY, CDR2 FYNNEI. The CDR3 sequence is 13 residues long. V was clipped by 8 bases and J by 3 bases, with 14 bases between them.

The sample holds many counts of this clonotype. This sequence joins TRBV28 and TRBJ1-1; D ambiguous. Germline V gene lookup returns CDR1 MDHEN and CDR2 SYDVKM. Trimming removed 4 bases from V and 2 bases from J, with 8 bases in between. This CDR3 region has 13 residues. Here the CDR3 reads CASSYKFNTEAFF. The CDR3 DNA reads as TGTGCCAGCAGTTACAAGTTTAACACTGAAGCTTTCTTT.

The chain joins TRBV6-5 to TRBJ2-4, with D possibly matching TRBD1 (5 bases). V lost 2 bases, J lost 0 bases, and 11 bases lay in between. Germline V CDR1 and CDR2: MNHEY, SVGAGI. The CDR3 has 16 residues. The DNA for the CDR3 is TGTGCCAGCAGTTACGGGGCGAGAATAGCCAAAAACATTCAGTACTTC. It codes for CASSYGARIAKNIQYF.

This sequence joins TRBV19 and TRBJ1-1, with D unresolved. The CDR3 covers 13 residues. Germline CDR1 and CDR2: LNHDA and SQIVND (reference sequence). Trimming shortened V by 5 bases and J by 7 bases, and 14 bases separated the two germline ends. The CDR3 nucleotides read TGTGCCAGTAGTCGCGGGATTTATGGTGAAGCTTTCTTT. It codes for CASSRGIYGEAFF.

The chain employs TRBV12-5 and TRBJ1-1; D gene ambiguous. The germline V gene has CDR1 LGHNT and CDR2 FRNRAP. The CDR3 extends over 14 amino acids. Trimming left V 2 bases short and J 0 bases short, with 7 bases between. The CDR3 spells CASGLTDLNTEAFF. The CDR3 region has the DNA TGTGCTAGTGGTTTGACGGACTTGAACACTGAAGCTTTCTTT.

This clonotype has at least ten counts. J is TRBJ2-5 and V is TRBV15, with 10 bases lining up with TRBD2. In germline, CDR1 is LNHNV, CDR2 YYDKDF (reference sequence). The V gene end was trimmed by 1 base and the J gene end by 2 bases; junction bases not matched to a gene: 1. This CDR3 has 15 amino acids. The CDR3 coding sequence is TGTGCCACCAGCAGAGGGACTAGCGGTCAAGAGACCCAGTACTTC. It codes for CATSRGTSGQETQYF.

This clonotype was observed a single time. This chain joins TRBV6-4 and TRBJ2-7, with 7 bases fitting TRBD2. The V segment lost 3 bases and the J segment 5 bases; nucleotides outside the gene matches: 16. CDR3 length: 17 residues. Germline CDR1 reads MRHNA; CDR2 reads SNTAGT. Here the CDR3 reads CASSESPSGPPFNEQYF. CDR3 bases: TGTGCCAGCAGTGAATCGCCTAGCGGTCCGCCCTTCAACGAGCAGTACTTC.

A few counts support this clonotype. CDR3 in amino acids: CASSVSGGTDQPQHF. CDR3 DNA sequence: TGCGCCAGCAGCGTCTCAGGGGGCACGGATCAGCCCCAGCATTTT. The V call is TRBV5-1, the J call TRBJ1-5; 8 bases are shared with TRBD1. The germline gives CDR1 SGHRS, CDR2 YFSETQ. The CDR3 spans 15 residues. V gave up 4 bases and J gave up 5 bases; unmatched junction bases: 8.

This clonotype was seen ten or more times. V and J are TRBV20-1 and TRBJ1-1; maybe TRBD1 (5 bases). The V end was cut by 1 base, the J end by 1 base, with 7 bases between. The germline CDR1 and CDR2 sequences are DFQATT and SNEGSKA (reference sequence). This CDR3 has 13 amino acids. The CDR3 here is CSARGGTNTEAFF. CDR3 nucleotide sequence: TGCAGTGCTAGAGGGGGGACGAACACTGAAGCTTTCTTT.

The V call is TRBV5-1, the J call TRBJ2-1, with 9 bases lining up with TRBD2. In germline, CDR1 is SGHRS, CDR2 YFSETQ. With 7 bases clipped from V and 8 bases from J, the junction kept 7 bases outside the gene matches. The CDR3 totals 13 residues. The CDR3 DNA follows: TGCGCCAGCCGTAATAGCGGGAGCTATGAGCAGTTCTTC. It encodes CASRNSGSYEQFF.

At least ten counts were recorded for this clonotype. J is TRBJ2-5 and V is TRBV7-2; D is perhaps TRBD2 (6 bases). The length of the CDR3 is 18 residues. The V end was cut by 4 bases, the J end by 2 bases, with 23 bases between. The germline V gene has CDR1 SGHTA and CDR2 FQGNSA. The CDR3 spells CASSSSLATTWGQETQYF. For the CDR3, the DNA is TGTGCCAGCAGCTCAAGCCTAGCGACTACATGGGGTCAAGAGACCCAGTACTTC.

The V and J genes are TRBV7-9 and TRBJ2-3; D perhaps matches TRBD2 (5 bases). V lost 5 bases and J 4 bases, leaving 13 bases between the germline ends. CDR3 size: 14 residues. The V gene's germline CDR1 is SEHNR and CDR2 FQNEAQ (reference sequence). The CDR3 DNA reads TGTGCCAGCAGCAAAGGCTTGAGGGCAGATACGCAGTATTTT. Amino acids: CASSKGLRADTQYF.

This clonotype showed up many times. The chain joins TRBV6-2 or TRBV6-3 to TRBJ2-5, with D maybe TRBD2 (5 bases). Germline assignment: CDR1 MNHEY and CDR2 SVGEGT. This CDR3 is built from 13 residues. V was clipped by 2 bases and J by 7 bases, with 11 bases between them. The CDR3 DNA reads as TGTGCCAGCAGTTACATGGGCGGAGGGACCCAGTACTTC. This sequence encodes CASSYMGGGTQYF.

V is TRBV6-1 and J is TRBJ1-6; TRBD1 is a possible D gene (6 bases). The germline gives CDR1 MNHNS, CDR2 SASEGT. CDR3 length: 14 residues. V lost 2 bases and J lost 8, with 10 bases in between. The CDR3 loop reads CASSERGRDSPLHF. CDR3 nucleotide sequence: TGTGCCAGCAGTGAAAGGGGGAGGGATTCACCCCTCCACTTT.

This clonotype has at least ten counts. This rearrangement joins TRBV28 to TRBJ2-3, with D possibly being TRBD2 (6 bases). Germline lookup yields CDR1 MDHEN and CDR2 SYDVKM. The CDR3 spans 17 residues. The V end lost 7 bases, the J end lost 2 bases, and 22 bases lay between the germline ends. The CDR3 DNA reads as TGTGCCAGCACCCCACCCCCGGGAGCGGGCGCCACAGATACGCAGTATTTT. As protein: CASTPPPGAGATDTQYF.